This TCR beta chain was captured in a study of radiotherapy plus CTLA-4 blockade in lung cancer. Study background: There were objective responses in approximately 20% of patients, and about 31% had disease control.

Clones were read by immunoSEQ multiplex PCR, and TCRdb kept only the in-frame ones, dropping some. The table records about 43,000 clones, over 60% of them present only once. The CDR3 spans 12 residues. From germline, CDR1 is KGHSH and CDR2 LQKENI. V dropped 4 bases and J dropped 13; count of bases not matched to a gene: 3. Sequencing used peripheral blood, obtained from a patient treated with radiotherapy plus ipilimumab. The V gene is TRBV18, the J gene TRBJ2-1, with 11 bases aligning to TRBD2. This receptor was identified in a human donor with non-small cell lung cancer who had a partial response to radiotherapy plus ipilimumab. The CDR3 DNA reads as TGTGCCAGCTCACTAGCGGGGGGGCTTCAGTTCTTC. The encoded protein is CASSLAGGLQFF. The whole variable domain, filled in from reference TRBV18 and TRBJ2-1, reads NAGVMQNPRHLVRRRGQEARLRCSPMKGHSHVYWYRQLPEEGLKFMVYLQKENIIDESGMPKERFSAEFPKEGPSILRIQQVVRGDSAAYFCASSLAGGLQFFGPGTRLTVL.